Here is one T cell receptor beta chain with its context. Its recognized antigen is unknown. Base qualities are not provided; no much larger clone lies one nucleotide away. One collaborating source in Seattle enrolled patients while the patients were actively infected and followed the patients over time throughout the course of disease. Each collaborating institution followed its own protocols to collect whole blood in K2EDTA tubes. For TCRbeta analysis, collaborator samples were shipped as frozen whole blood, as isolated PBMCs, or as DNA extracted from either sample type. This sample stems from a study of blood T cell repertoires in COVID-19 (TCRdb year 2020). Background on the whole study: Samples covering the acute and convalescent phases of COVID-19 were provided by collaborators in the United States, Italy and Spain. The material from the prospective study consisted of cDNA or gDNA derived from T cells, B-cell-depleted T cells, or PBMCs. Subjects who had been exposed to COVID-19, were actively infected with it, or had recovered from it provided the deeply sampled blood TCRbeta repertoires that made up the dataset. A freely available public database, intended as a resource for researchers studying the immune response to SARS-CoV-2, is where the repertoires were released. The samples were drawn from two sources: the first 160 participants of the ongoing ImmuneRACE study, and approximately 1,300 subjects contributed by 6 global collaborators. Nearly every sample came with metadata listing a de-identified subject ID, COVID-19 status, age in years and sex. Where available, HLA class I and class II types were obtained from metadata supplied by the sample provider rather than from assay-based typing. What the work shows at the level of the full study, not this receptor alone: The amount of clinical and demographic metadata varied by source and participant and was provided uncurated.

TCRbeta CDR3 regions were amplified from genomic DNA using the immunoSEQ Assay, a bias-controlled multiplex PCR. The paper's data handling went like this. The number of nucleated cells in each sample was estimated by amplification of reference gene primers within the assay. To quantify the absolute abundance of each unique TCRbeta CDR3 rearrangement, sequence reads were collapsed and filtered. For each sample, productive Simpson clonality was calculated by taking the square root of Simpson's diversity index across productive rearrangements. Entries here come from immuneACCESS through TCRdb and include only in-frame sequences with V and J called. Some clones fail to appear in such tables; in the studies checked, an unresolved V gene covers under half of the shortfall, and the cause of the remainder is unknown. That table supplies the V and J calls and clone size; D and trimming were determined from the DNA. The sample data list 200,000 to 300,000 clones, and about 93% of these were observed just once. The ten largest make up roughly 0.89% of the sample.

V is cut by 0 bases and J by 5 bases, and the space between the germline ends is 8 bases. Including cysteine and phenylalanine, the CDR3 has 14 amino acids. Just CDR3 DNA is preserved here, 42 bases in frame from base 1. The CDR1 and CDR2 encoded by the germline V gene (reference sequence) are WNHNN and SYGVQD. This clonotype was obtained from a man under 40 with COVID-19, enrolled during active disease. The source material was peripheral blood. The chain is encoded by TRBV10-1 joined to TRBJ2-1, with no confidently assigned D gene. The CDR3 region has the sequence CASSESRQNNEQFF. The nucleotide sequence reads TGCGCCAGCAGTGAGTCCAGACAAAACAATGAGCAGTTCTTC.